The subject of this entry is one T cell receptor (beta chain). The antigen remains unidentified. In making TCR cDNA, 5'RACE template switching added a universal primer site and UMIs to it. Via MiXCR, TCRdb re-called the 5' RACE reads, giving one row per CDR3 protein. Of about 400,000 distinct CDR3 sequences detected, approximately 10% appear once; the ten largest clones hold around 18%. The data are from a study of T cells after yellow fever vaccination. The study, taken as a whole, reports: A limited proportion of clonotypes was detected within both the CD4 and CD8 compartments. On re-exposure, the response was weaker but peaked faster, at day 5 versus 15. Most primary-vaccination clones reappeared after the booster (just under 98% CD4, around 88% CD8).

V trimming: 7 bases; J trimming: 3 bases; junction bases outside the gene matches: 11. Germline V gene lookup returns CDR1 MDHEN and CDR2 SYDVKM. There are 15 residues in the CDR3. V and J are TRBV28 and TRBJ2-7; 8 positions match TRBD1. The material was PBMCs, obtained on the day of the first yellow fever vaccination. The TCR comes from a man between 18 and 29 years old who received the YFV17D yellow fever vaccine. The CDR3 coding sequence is TGTGCCAGCACGTCCGTAGGACAGGGATACTACGAGCAGTACTTC. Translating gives CASTSVGQGYYEQYF.